The rows below give T cell receptor beta chains drawn from one sample of a study of Siglec-9 on CD8 T cells in melanoma. The data were produced by immunoSEQ multiplex PCR, yet TCRdb's version contains in-frame clones alone and is incomplete. The sample records 25,000 to 30,000 clones, 80% being singletons. The sequencing sample was made of Siglec-9- CD8+ T cells sorted from blood. The receptors stem from a human donor in good health. Each CDR3 is given with its conserved first and last residue. A D gene is named only where the DNA matches it firmly. A row's size may be missing; if present it is once, few, many or a size class.

>NA|TRBV19|TRBJ2-1|NA
CASGHISNEQFF
TGTGCCAGTGGACATATTAGCAATGAGCAGTTCTTC
>NA|TRBV29-1|TRBJ1-1|once
CSVSNTEAFF
TGCAGCGTATCCAACACTGAAGCTTTCTTT
>TRBD1|TRBV7-3|TRBJ2-7|NA
CASSLRGRSEEQYF
TGTGCCAGCAGCCTCAGGGGGCGATCGGAGGAGCAGTACTTC
>TRBD2|TRBV4-1|TRBJ2-7|NA
CASSQEPQRGDLYEQYF
TGCGCCAGCAGCCAAGAACCGCAGCGGGGGGACCTCTACGAGCAGTACTTC
>NA|TRBV27|TRBJ2-5|NA
CASSLDTGTRQETQYF
TGTGCCAGCAGTTTAGATACCGGGACAAGACAAGAGACCCAGTACTTC
>NA|TRBV6-5|TRBJ1-4|NA
CASSYSRGGLKLFF
TGTGCCAGCAGTTACTCGAGGGGGGGGCTAAAACTGTTTTTT
>NA|TRBV6-1|TRBJ2-1|NA
CASSERENNEQFF
TGTGCCAGCAGTGAGCGGGAAAACAATGAGCAGTTCTTC
>NA|TRBV14|TRBJ1-1|NA
CASSLVGGYHTEAFF
TGTGCCAGCAGCCTGGTGGGGGGATACCACACTGAAGCTTTCTTT
>NA|TRBV6-5|TRBJ2-2|NA
CASSYGVGTGELFF
TGTGCCAGCAGTTACGGGGTCGGGACCGGGGAGCTGTTTTTT
>NA|TRBV2|TRBJ2-1|NA
CASSEDGSSYNEQFF
TGTGCCAGCAGTGAAGACGGGAGCTCCTACAATGAGCAGTTCTTC
>NA|TRBV19|TRBJ2-2|NA
CAVLGGARELFF
TGTGCGGTTCTGGGGGGGGCTCGGGAGCTGTTTTTT
>NA|TRBV28|TRBJ2-2|once
CASSTLSGGAGELFF
TGTGCCAGCAGCACCCTTAGCGGCGGGGCCGGGGAGCTGTTTTTT